This T cell receptor beta chain was sequenced during a study of cytomegalovirus exposure and HLA in healthy donors (dated by TCRdb to about 2017). Turning to the overall study: According to a later analysis, one platform produced both the 110 or so validation repertoires and the approximately 660 repertoires of the first cohort. The study aimed to test whether signatures of past pathogen exposure could be identified by cataloging public T cell receptors. High-throughput TCR immunosequencing, statistical association of individual TCRs with disease status, and machine learning were combined to predict cytomegalovirus infection status. Besides the first cohort of approximately 710 subjects, a separate validation cohort made up of 90 to 150 different subjects was used.

The donors were included in the validation cohort of 130 or so subjects, a group kept apart from the roughly 700-subject first cohort. Broader findings and caveats from the paper: Across donors, most TCR sequences were observed very rarely, whereas some public TCRs were present in many individuals. The classifier was reported to diagnose cytomegalovirus status with high specificity and sensitivity in both the original and validation cohorts. All 130 or so repertoires were used to score co-occurrence in the validation cohort in a later analysis, because that analysis had no HLA typing for the cohort. In vitro tests confirmed that a few of the cytomegalovirus-associated TCR beta chains recognize cytomegalovirus antigens. A total of about 180 TCR beta chains were listed by the study as associated with cytomegalovirus. Subsequent analysis determined that TCRs grouped into clusters in the first cohort also showed a tendency toward co-occurrence across the roughly 110 validation repertoires, and 94% of cluster scores exceeded 0. The authors suggested that the approach could potentially be extended to other disease states and immunological phenotypes.

Points on this clone: Its antigen is not yet known. Base quality data are lacking; no much larger clone is found one base away.

The protocol used for the library was the immunoSEQ multiplex PCR assay. In the source study's methods: To diagnose cytomegalovirus status from the catalog of TCR beta chain sequences, a statistical classification framework was built. TCRdb stores this immuneACCESS table with in-frame sequences only. Part of the clones is absent; in the studies checked, under half of the shortfall reflects unresolved V genes, and no reason is known for the rest. V and J calls and clone size follow that table, whereas D and trimming were derived from the DNA. The sample has about 140,000 clones on record, approximately 84% of them singletons. In total, the top ten clones hold roughly 30% of the sample. Unmatched junction bases come to 0, with V trimmed by 1 base and J by 5 bases. The germline V gene specifies SGHAT as CDR1 and FQNNGV as CDR2. The CDR3 spans 14 residues, from the cysteine through the phenylalanine. The sequence is cut down to CDR3 DNA, 42 bases in frame from base 1.

The chain is made from TRBV11-2 and TRBJ1-4; TRBD1 fits 8 bases in the junction. The TCR comes from a man aged 25 to 40 in good health and CMV-seropositive. Sequencing used PBMCs. The bases are TGTGCCAGCAGCTTAGGGACAGGGAATGAAAAACTGTTTTTT. Translation gives CASSLGTGNEKLFF.